The entry below describes one T cell receptor (beta chain). The antigen is not known. This entry comes from a study of shared clonotypes between healthy human individuals. Findings and caveats of the study: Naive subsets usually exceeded memory subsets in estimated richness. With a handful of donors compared, 4.5% to 6.5% of naive CD4 clonotypes were shared.

CD45RO-negative, CCR7-selected cells formed the naive CD8 fraction, which excluded terminally differentiated effector memory CD45RA+ cells. Germline lookup yields CDR1 MDHEN and CDR2 SYDVKM. Losses at the gene ends were 6 bases for V and 7 bases for J; bases not matched to a gene: 18. The CDR3 has 20 amino acids. Authors' processing steps: ImmunoSEQ output lacked quality scores and full-length reads, limiting matched filtering. The table came from immunoSEQ multiplex PCR; TCRdb's copy has only in-frame clones and leaves some out. V and J calls and clone size follow that table, whereas D and trimming were derived from the DNA. The repertoire includes fewer than 700,000 clones, 90% to 95% of them detected once, and about 0.11% sits in the top ten.

The specimen was naive CD8+ T cells sorted from blood. The sequence derives from a woman between 25 and 40 years old in good health. V usage is TRBV28 and J usage is TRBJ2-1; 16 bases are shared with TRBD2. The CDR3 DNA reads as TGTGCCAGCAGCCCCCTGGTGGGACTAGCGGGAGGGACCTTGGGGAATGAGCAGTTCTTC. It yields the protein CASSPLVGLAGGTLGNEQFF.